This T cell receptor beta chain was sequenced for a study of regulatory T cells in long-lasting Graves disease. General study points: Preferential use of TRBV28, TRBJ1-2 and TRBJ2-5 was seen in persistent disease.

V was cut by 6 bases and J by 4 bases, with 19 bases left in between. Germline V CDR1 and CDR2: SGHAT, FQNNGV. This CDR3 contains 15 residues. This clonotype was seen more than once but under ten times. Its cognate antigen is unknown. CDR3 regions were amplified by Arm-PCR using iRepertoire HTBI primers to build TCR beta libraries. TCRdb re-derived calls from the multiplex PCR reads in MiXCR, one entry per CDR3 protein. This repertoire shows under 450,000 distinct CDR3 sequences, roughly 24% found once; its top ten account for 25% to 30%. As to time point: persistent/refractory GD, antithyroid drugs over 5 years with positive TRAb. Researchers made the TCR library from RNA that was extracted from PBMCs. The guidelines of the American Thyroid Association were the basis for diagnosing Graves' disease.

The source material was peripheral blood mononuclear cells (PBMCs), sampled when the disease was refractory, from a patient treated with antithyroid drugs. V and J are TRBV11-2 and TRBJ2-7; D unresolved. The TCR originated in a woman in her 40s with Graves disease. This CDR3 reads CASSSGRADLYEQYF. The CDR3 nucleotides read TGTGCCAGCAGTTCTGGAAGGGCGGATCTATACGAGCAGTACTTC.